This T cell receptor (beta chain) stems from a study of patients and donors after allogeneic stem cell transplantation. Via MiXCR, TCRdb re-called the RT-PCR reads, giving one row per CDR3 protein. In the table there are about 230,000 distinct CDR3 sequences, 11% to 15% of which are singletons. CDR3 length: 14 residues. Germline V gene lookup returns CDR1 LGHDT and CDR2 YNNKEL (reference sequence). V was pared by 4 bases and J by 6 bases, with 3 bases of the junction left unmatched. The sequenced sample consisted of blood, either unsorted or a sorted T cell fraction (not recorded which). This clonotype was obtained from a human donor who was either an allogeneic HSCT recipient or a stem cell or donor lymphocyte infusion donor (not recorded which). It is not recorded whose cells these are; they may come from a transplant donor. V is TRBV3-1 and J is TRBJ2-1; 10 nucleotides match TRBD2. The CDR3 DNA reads TGTGCCAGCAGCCTCCTAGCGGGGGTCAATGAGCAGTTCTTC. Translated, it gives CASSLLAGVNEQFF.